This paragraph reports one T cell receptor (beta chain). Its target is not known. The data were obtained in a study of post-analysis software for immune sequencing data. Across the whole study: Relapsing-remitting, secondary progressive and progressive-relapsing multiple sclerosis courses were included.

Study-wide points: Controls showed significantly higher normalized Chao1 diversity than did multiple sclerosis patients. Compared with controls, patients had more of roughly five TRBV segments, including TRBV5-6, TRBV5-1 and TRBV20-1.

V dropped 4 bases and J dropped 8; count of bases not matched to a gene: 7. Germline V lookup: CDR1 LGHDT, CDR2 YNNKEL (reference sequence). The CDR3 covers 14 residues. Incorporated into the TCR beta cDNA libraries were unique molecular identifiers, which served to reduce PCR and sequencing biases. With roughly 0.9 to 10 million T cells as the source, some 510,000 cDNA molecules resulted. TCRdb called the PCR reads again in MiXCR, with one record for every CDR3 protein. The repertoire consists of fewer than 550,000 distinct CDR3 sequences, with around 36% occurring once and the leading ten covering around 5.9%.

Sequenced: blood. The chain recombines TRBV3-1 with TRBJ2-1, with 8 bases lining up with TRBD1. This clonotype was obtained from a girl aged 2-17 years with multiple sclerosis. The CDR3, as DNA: TGTGCCAGCAGCCGAAGGGCAGGGGGCTATGAGCAGTTCTTC. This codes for CASSRRAGGYEQFF.